These 12 T cell receptor beta chains originate from one sample sequenced in a study of shared T cell receptors in the human thymus. Libraries were prepared by immunoSEQ multiplex PCR; TCRdb keeps only in-frame clonotypes and omits some of them. The data show 500,000 to 750,000 clones, with approximately 90% seen just once and about 0.01% held by the top ten. The same sample was also used in a study of human thymus T cells.

The source material was thymocytes. Source of these receptors: a boy under two years old with a congenital heart defect.

The J gene is TRBJ1-2, the V gene TRBV5-6, with a weak D call TRBD1 (6 bases). The CDR3 loop spans 15 amino acids. Germline V gene data show CDR1 as SGHDT and CDR2 as YYEEEE. V lost 2 bases to trimming and J lost 3 bases, with 14 bases between them. In nucleotides, the CDR3 is TGTGCCAGCAGCTTCCTGCTGGGGGCGGACTATGGCTACACCTTC. Translation gives CASSFLLGADYGYTF.

About this clone: The same CDR3 arises from other DNA sequences in this sample as well. The CDR3 DNA reads TGTGCCAGCAGTACAGGAGGGGGCAATCAGCCCCAGCATTTT. Its translation: CASSTGGGNQPQHF. The rearrangement uses TRBV6-1 and TRBJ1-5; D perhaps matches TRBD1 (5 bases). V was cut by 5 bases and J by 2 bases, with 10 bases left in between. The V gene's germline CDR1 is MNHNS and CDR2 SASEGT. The CDR3 covers 14 residues.

CDR3 in DNA: TGTGCCTGGAGCCAACAGGGTAGGGAGCAGTTCTTC. This translates into CAWSQQGREQFF. The rearrangement uses TRBV30 and TRBJ2-1, with D tentatively TRBD1 (6 bases). This CDR3 comprises 12 residues. Trimming took 3 bases from V and 10 from J, leaving 13 bases between them. Per the germline V gene, CDR1 is GTSNPN and CDR2 is SVGIG (reference sequence).

This CDR3 is CASSPRWPGGYTF. The CDR3 DNA reads TGTGCCAGCAGCCCGAGGTGGCCGGGAGGCTACACCTTC. The J gene is TRBJ1-2, the V gene TRBV7-2; D not certain. V lost 5 bases, J lost 8 bases, and 15 bases lay in between. CDR3 size: 13 residues. Looked up from germline, CDR1 is SGHTA and CDR2 is FQGNSA.

V is TRBV6-1 and J is TRBJ2-1; 7 nucleotides align to TRBD2. J was trimmed by 1 base and V by 4 bases; bases with no gene match: 4. Germline V CDR1 and CDR2: MNHNS, SASEGT. The CDR3 runs 15 residues. As DNA, the CDR3 is TGTGCCAGCAGTGGTCTAGCGGAATCCTACAATGAGCAGTTCTTC. As protein: CASSGLAESYNEQFF.

The J gene is TRBJ2-5, the V gene TRBV27; tentative D call: TRBD1 (6 bases). CDR1 MNHEY and CDR2 SMNVEV come from the germline V gene (reference sequence). The CDR3 covers 15 residues. The V end lost 6 bases, the J end lost 5 bases, and 19 bases lay between the germline ends. The CDR3 coding sequence is TGTGCCAGCAGGTACACAGGGAGCTTCTCGGAGACCCAGTACTTC. Its translation: CASRYTGSFSETQYF.

This chain uses TRBV5-1 with TRBJ1-1; perhaps TRBD1 as D (6 bases). The germline V and J ends were trimmed by 4 bases and 7 bases, with 17 bases remaining between them. This CDR3 is built from 14 residues. Germline CDR1 and CDR2: SGHRS and YFSETQ. The CDR3 nucleotides read TGCGCCAGCAGCGTGGACAGCCCTTACGTTGAAGCTTTCTTT. Translation gives CASSVDSPYVEAFF. The variable domain in full, completed from reference TRBV5-1 and TRBJ1-1, reads KAGVTQTPRYLIKTRGQQVTLSCSPISGHRSVSWYQQTPGQGLQFLFEYFSETQRNKGNFPGRFSGRQFSNSRSEMNVSTLELGDSALYLCASSVDSPYVEAFFGQGTRLTVV.

This chain connects TRBV28 to TRBJ1-2; TRBD1 matches at 7 bases. Germline values: CDR1 MDHEN, CDR2 SYDVKM. Trimming at V came to 8 bases and at J to 4 bases, leaving 10 bases not matched to a gene. The CDR3 covers 14 residues. In nucleotides, the CDR3 is TGTGCCAGCGGAGGACAGGCTCTTGCCTATGGCTACACCTTC. Protein sequence: CASGGQALAYGYTF.

V usage is TRBV2 and J usage is TRBJ1-5; the match to TRBD1 covers 10 bases. Per germline, CDR1 SNHLY and CDR2 FYNNEI. Trimming removed 5 bases from V and 6 bases from J; junction bases left unmatched: 4. The CDR3 is made up of 14 amino acids. CDR3 protein: CASSSDRGRQPQHF. CDR3 nucleotide sequence: TGTGCCAGCAGTAGCGACAGGGGGCGTCAGCCCCAGCATTTT.

This chain connects TRBV15 to TRBJ2-2; 10 bases match TRBD2. V lost 4 bases to trimming and J lost 4 bases; unmatched junction nucleotides: 0. The germline CDR1 and CDR2 sequences are LNHNV and YYDKDF (reference sequence). The CDR3 runs to 14 residues. The CDR3 DNA reads as TGTGCCACCAGCACTAGCGGGAGCACCGGGGAGCTGTTTTTT. This sequence encodes CATSTSGSTGELFF.

V usage is TRBV27 and J usage is TRBJ2-4; 8 nucleotides agree with TRBD1. With V trimmed by 8 bases and J by 3 bases, 12 bases remained unmatched. The CDR3 consists of 16 residues. Germline CDR1 reads MNHEY; CDR2 reads SMNVEV (reference sequence). CDR3: CASGPKQGVGKNIQYF. In DNA form, the CDR3 reads TGTGCCAGCGGACCTAAACAGGGGGTGGGCAAAAACATTCAGTACTTC.

V gene TRBV4-1 combines with J gene TRBJ2-3; 8 bases line up with TRBD2. CDR3 length equals 18 residues. V lost 2 bases and J lost 2; bases outside the gene matches: 12. The germline V gene encodes CDR1 MGHRA and CDR2 YSYEKL. The CDR3 DNA reads TGCGCCAGCAGCCAATGCTGGGGTGAGCGGGAGCTCACAGATACGCAGTATTTT. It translates to CASSQCWGERELTDTQYF.